This TCR beta chain was observed in a study of shared clonotypes between healthy human individuals. V dropped 0 bases and J dropped 4 bases, with 12 bases sitting between them. There are 15 residues in the CDR3. CDR1 is LGHNA, CDR2 YNFKEQ, per germline. General study findings and limits: Between a few donors, naive CD4 clonotypes were shared at a level of approximately 5%.

What CD8 memory combined were CD45RO+ cells and CCR7-negative CD45RA+ TemRA cells. In regard to this clone: The antigen is not known.

The repertoire was sequenced with immunoSEQ multiplex PCR; TCRdb's copy has only in-frame clones and lacks some. Of roughly 720,000 clones in the sample, about 90% were seen once. V is TRBV4-2 and J is TRBJ1-2; D remains ambiguous. The TCR originated in a man between 18 and 29 years old in good health. Some clones in this sample may be carry-over from other donors' samples. The sequenced sample was memory CD8+ T cells from PBMCs. Specified subset: CD45RO+ cells pooled with CCR7-negative TemRA cells. CDR3 protein: CASSQDPGIFYGYTF. The CDR3 DNA reads as TGTGCCAGCAGCCAAGATCCCGGGATCTTCTATGGCTACACCTTC.